Each of the 27 T cell receptor beta chains below was sequenced from the same sample in a study of Ad26.COV2.S vaccination and SARS-CoV-2 variants. Profiled with immunoSEQ multiplex PCR; TCRdb holds only in-frame clones, not every one. The repertoire consists of about 390,000 clones, with approximately 86% occurring once and the leading ten covering around 3.4%. Treatment indicated: 15 to 20 received Ad26.COV2.S at low or high dose, single or two shots; roughly 5 received placebo; per-sample allocation not given. The samples were gathered on day 63 after the first injection of vaccine or placebo. The material was peripheral blood, obtained in a trial of Ad26.COV2.S vaccine versus placebo. Receptor source: a person aged 18-65 years who received the Ad26.COV2.S COVID-19 vaccine or a placebo.

In its sample, this clone was seen once. Other DNA sequences in the sample encode the same CDR3. The rearrangement uses TRBV6-5 and TRBJ1-3; D not resolved. Trimming took 6 bases from V and 0 from J, leaving 6 bases between them. Germline loops: CDR1 MNHEY, CDR2 SVGAGI. CDR3 length equals 13 residues. The DNA for the CDR3 is TGTGCCAGCAGGGAGAGCTCTGGAAACACCATATATTTT. This gives the protein CASRESSGNTIYF.

The chain combines TRBV10-3 with TRBJ1-1, with D unclear. The length of the CDR3 is 14 residues. V lost 5 bases to trimming and J lost 4 bases, with 14 bases between them. Germline CDR1 ENHRY, CDR2 SYGVKD. The CDR3 protein is CAISREPSATEAFF. The CDR3 DNA reads TGTGCCATCAGTCGGGAGCCGTCGGCCACTGAAGCTTTCTTT.

The chain uses TRBV7-8 and TRBJ2-7; tentatively, D is TRBD2 (6 bases). Trimming pared 7 bases from V and 0 bases from J, leaving 10 bases between. The CDR3 loop spans 13 amino acids. Germline V gives CDR1 SGHVS, CDR2 FQNEAQ. CDR3 sequence reads: CASTSTSSYEQYF. CDR3 nucleotides: TGTGCCAGCACCTCGACTAGCTCCTACGAGCAGTACTTC.

The chain carries TRBV7-2 and TRBJ1-1; D remains ambiguous. The CDR3 totals 14 residues. Trimming took 4 bases from V and 4 from J, leaving 13 bases between them. CDR1 and CDR2 from the germline V gene are SGHTA and FQGNSA. The CDR3 reads CASSSTSPGTEAFF. Written as DNA, the CDR3 is TGTGCCAGCAGCTCGACATCCCCCGGCACTGAAGCTTTCTTT.

The rearrangement joins TRBV6-5 to TRBJ2-7, with D uncertain. The germline V gene encodes CDR1 MNHEY and CDR2 SVGAGI. This CDR3 has 13 amino acids. V was trimmed by 4 bases and J by 4 bases, leaving 11 bases between them. For the CDR3, the DNA is TGTGCCAGCAGTTTCGACACCTTATACGAGCAGTACTTC. It translates to CASSFDTLYEQYF.

A single count supports this clone. The genes are TRBV30 and TRBJ2-2; perhaps TRBD1 as D (6 bases). The CDR3 length is 14 residues. Trimming left V 0 bases short and J 4 bases short, with 9 bases between. Germline CDR1 reads GTSNPN; CDR2 reads SVGIG (reference sequence). CDR3: CAWSVQGGTGELFF. The CDR3 DNA reads TGTGCCTGGAGTGTACAGGGTGGCACCGGGGAGCTGTTTTTT.

The chain is built from TRBV7-2 and TRBJ2-4, with TRBD1 identical over 7 bases. With V trimmed by 5 bases and J by 1 base, 8 bases remained unmatched. Germline V lookup: CDR1 SGHTA, CDR2 FQGNSA. The CDR3 covers 16 residues. CDR3 loop: CASSPPTGLAKNIQYF. The DNA for the CDR3 is TGTGCCAGCAGCCCCCCGACAGGGCTGGCCAAAAACATTCAGTACTTC.

The chain links TRBV5-8 to TRBJ2-7, with 11 bases aligning to TRBD2. The CDR3 sequence is 15 residues long. In germline, CDR1 is SGHTS, CDR2 YDEGEE. With V trimmed by 5 bases and J by 3 bases, 7 bases remained unmatched. CDR3 bases: TGTGCCAGCAGTAGCCTAGCGGGGGGCCTCTACGAGCAGTACTTC. Protein: CASSSLAGGLYEQYF.

This chain links TRBV7-9 with TRBJ2-7, with TRBD1 matching 7 bases. With 3 bases clipped from V and 3 bases from J, the junction kept 5 bases outside the gene matches. Germline CDR1 is SEHNR and CDR2 is FQNEAQ (reference sequence). CDR3 length equals 14 residues. The CDR3 sequence is CASSFADRYYEQYF. In nucleotides, the CDR3 is TGTGCCAGCAGCTTCGCGGACAGGTACTACGAGCAGTACTTC.

The chain couples TRBV7-2 to TRBJ2-5, with 7 bases matching TRBD2. Looked up from germline, CDR1 is SGHTA and CDR2 is FQGNSA. The CDR3 length is 18 residues. After removal of 1 base from V and 8 bases from J, the junction contained 19 bases not matched to a gene. The CDR3 DNA reads as TGTGCCAGCAGCTTAGGGGAGGGCAGGCGCCCCCCCGGGGGAACCCAGTACTTC. Translating gives CASSLGEGRRPPGGTQYF.

The chain employs TRBV27 and TRBJ2-7, with 9 bases that match TRBD1. CDR1 is MNHEY, CDR2 SMNVEV, per germline (reference sequence). The CDR3 consists of 15 residues. Trimming at V came to 6 bases and at J to 6 bases, leaving 12 bases not matched to a gene. The CDR3 DNA follows: TGTGCCAGCAGCAGAGAGGACAGGGGTATTAGCGAGCAGTACTTC. Translated, it gives CASSREDRGISEQYF.

This rearrangement joins TRBV5-5 to TRBJ2-5; 9 bases align to TRBD1. The CDR3 has 15 residues. Germline lookup yields CDR1 SGHKS and CDR2 YYEKEE (reference sequence). After removal of 4 bases from V and 4 bases from J, the junction contained 8 bases not matched to a gene. CDR3 in amino acids: CASSLTGGTAETQYF. The DNA for the CDR3 is TGTGCCAGCAGCCTGACAGGGGGAACCGCAGAGACCCAGTACTTC.

In this sample, this clone turned up a few times. The chain has TRBV3-1 (or the pseudogene TRBV3-2) and TRBJ2-1, with 8 bases lining up with TRBD2. The trim removed 1 base at V and 14 bases at J, leaving 10 bases unmatched. CDR3 length equals 14 residues. CDR1 and CDR2 from the germline V gene are LGHDT and YNNKEL (reference sequence). The CDR3 sequence is CASSQGSGGGKKFF. CDR3 DNA sequence: TGTGCCAGCAGCCAAGGGTCAGGCGGGGGGAAGAAGTTCTTC.

The chain is built from TRBV6-5 and TRBJ2-1, with D possibly being TRBD1 (6 bases). V lost 8 bases, J lost 5 bases, and 16 bases lay in between. Germline CDR1 reads MNHEY; CDR2 reads SVGAGI. The length of the CDR3 is 14 residues. CDR3 protein: CASPPMGADNEQFF. CDR3 in DNA: TGTGCCAGCCCACCTATGGGGGCCGACAATGAGCAGTTCTTC.

As DNA, the CDR3 is TGTGCCAGCAGCTCCGATGGTCCCTCCTACAATGAGCAGTTCTTC. This codes for CASSSDGPSYNEQFF. The chain has TRBV27 and TRBJ2-1; no clear D gene. The CDR3 has 15 amino acids. CDR1 is MNHEY and CDR2 is SMNVEV in the germline V gene (reference sequence). Trimming took off 6 bases at V and 0 bases at J, with 12 bases between the two ends.

The rearrangement joins TRBV4-1 to TRBJ1-4; D gene unclear. There are 13 residues in the CDR3. In germline, CDR1 is MGHRA, CDR2 YSYEKL. The V and J ends lost 1 base and 7 bases respectively, with 7 bases between them. This chain's CDR3 is CASSQAHVEKLFF. The CDR3 DNA follows: TGCGCCAGCAGCCAAGCCCATGTTGAAAAACTGTTTTTT.

V and J are TRBV19 and TRBJ2-6; 9 nucleotides match TRBD1. This CDR3 comprises 17 residues. CDR1 and CDR2 from the germline V gene are LNHDA and SQIVND (reference sequence). V shed 5 bases and J 0 bases; nucleotides not matched to a gene: 5. The CDR3 region is CASSPDRGVSGANVLTF. The CDR3 region has the DNA TGTGCCAGTAGTCCGGACAGGGGTGTCTCTGGGGCCAACGTCCTGACTTTC.

This chain joins TRBV13 and TRBJ2-7; a possible D gene is TRBD2 (5 bases). CDR3 length equals 15 residues. V was shortened by 0 bases and J by 7 bases, with 16 bases between the two germline ends. CDR1 and CDR2 (germline): PRHDT, FYEKMQ (reference sequence). The CDR3 DNA reads as TGTGCCAGCAGCTTAGGGTCCGGACTCCTTCGAGAGCAGTACTTC. Translation gives CASSLGSGLLREQYF. Together with reference TRBV13 and TRBJ2-7, the CDR3 gives the full variable domain: AAGVIQSPRHLIKEKRETATLKCYPIPRHDTVYWYQQGPGQDPQFLISFYEKMQSDKGSIPDRFSAQQFSDYHSELNMSSLELGDSALYFCASSLGSGLLREQYFGPGTRLTVT.

On this clone: In the same sample, other DNA sequences code for this CDR3. The V gene is TRBV10-3, the J gene TRBJ2-7; D is unresolved. The CDR3 has 12 amino acids. Trimming left V 6 bases short and J 2 bases short, with 8 bases between. Per germline, CDR1 ENHRY and CDR2 SYGVKD. CDR3 loop: CAIRTPAYEQYF. As DNA, the CDR3 is TGTGCCATCAGGACTCCGGCCTACGAGCAGTACTTC.

This chain uses TRBV3-1 (or the pseudogene TRBV3-2) with TRBJ2-7; 10 bases match TRBD2. The junction had 3 bases not matched to a gene; V was cut back by 1 base and J by 0 bases. The V gene's germline CDR1 is LGHDT and CDR2 YNNKEL (reference sequence). CDR3 length: 16 residues. The CDR3 region has the DNA TGTGCCAGCAGCCAAGGGCCTAGCGGGGGCTCCTACGAGCAGTACTTC. This codes for CASSQGPSGGSYEQYF.

The chain employs TRBV7-9 and TRBJ1-4; D ambiguous. This CDR3 region has 16 residues. Between the trimmed V and J ends, which lost 2 bases and 6 bases, there was a span of 16 bases. Germline loops: CDR1 SEHNR, CDR2 FQNEAQ (reference sequence). The chain's CDR3 is CASSLLDSSSHEKLFF. The CDR3 nucleotides are TGTGCCAGCAGCTTATTAGACTCCAGTAGTCATGAAAAACTGTTTTTT.

The CDR3 region is CASRAGTGAGTQYF. The CDR3 DNA reads as TGTGCCAGTAGGGCCGGGACAGGGGCGGGGACCCAGTACTTC. The J gene is TRBJ2-5, the V gene TRBV19; 10 positions match TRBD1. The CDR3 loop spans 14 amino acids. The junction had 8 bases not matched to a gene; V was cut back by 6 bases and J by 7 bases. Germline CDR1 reads LNHDA; CDR2 reads SQIVND (reference sequence).

The chain employs TRBV30 and TRBJ1-1; D gene ambiguous. CDR3 size: 12 residues. Trimming stripped 1 base from V and 8 bases from J, with 11 bases between. The germline V gene has CDR1 GTSNPN and CDR2 SVGIG (reference sequence). The CDR3 DNA reads TGTGCCTGGAGTGCGTCTAACGTCGAAGCTTTCTTT. This translates into CAWSASNVEAFF.

This clone was seen a single time. The chain carries TRBV12-2 and TRBJ1-5; the D call TRBD1 from the table was never checked on the DNA. TRBV12-2 is labeled a pseudogene. The CDR3 loop spans 23 amino acids. The CDR3 DNA is TGTGCAAGTCGCCTCAGTGGGGGGTTCCGGGACAGGATCCCAATTTATAGCAATCAGCCCCAGCATTTT. It yields the protein CASRLSGGFRDRIPIYSNQPQHF.

The chain combines TRBV7-2 with TRBJ2-5; the D gene is possibly TRBD2 (6 bases). Germline V gives CDR1 SGHTA, CDR2 FQGNSA. V was clipped by 5 bases and J by 5 bases, with 15 bases between them. The CDR3 is made up of 14 amino acids. The CDR3 DNA follows: TGTGCCAGCAGCGTAGGGCTAGCGTCTGAGACCCAGTACTTC. Residues: CASSVGLASETQYF.

A remark on this clone: Other nucleotide sequences in the sample specify the same CDR3. The chain joins TRBV5-1 to TRBJ1-3; D might be TRBD1 (5 bases). This CDR3 contains 15 residues. Trimming took 0 bases from V and 1 from J, leaving 8 bases between them. CDR1 and CDR2 (germline): SGHRS, YFSETQ. The CDR3 is CASSLGDGSGNTIYF. The CDR3 DNA reads as TGCGCCAGCAGCTTGGGGGACGGATCTGGAAACACCATATATTTT.

The chain employs TRBV2 and TRBJ2-7, with D uncertain. Trimming removed 3 bases at V and 1 base at J, with 13 bases between. The CDR3 loop spans 15 amino acids. CDR1 SNHLY and CDR2 FYNNEI come from the germline V gene. CDR3 nucleotides: TGTGCCAGCAGTGATTCGCAATCCCCTTCCTACGAGCAGTACTTC. Protein sequence: CASSDSQSPSYEQYF.